A single sample gave rise to the 9 T cell receptor beta chains below, sequenced in a study of T cells in Graves' hyperthyroidism and ophthalmopathy. RNA transcripts provided the source from which TCR beta CDR3 regions were amplified. With the HTBI primer set, the TCR CDR3 went through a first round of RT-PCR. One entry per CDR3 protein, called by TCRdb with MiXCR from the multiplex PCR reads. There are 400,000 to 600,000 distinct CDR3 sequences in the sample; about 20% occur only once, and about 25% lies in the top ten. Sequenced material: blood. Receptor source: a man younger than 35 with Graves' hyperthyroidism.

This clonotype was seen at least ten times. V and J are TRBV12-3 or TRBV12-4 and TRBJ2-7, with 9 positions matching TRBD1. J was trimmed by 4 bases and V by 3 bases; bases with no gene match: 4. CDR3 length equals 14 residues. CDR3 loop: CASSFDRGLYEQYF. The CDR3 DNA sequence: TGTGCCAGCAGTTTTGACAGGGGGTTATACGAGCAGTACTTC.

This clonotype has a count of ten or more. CDR3 residues: CATAAGTGELFF. CDR3 DNA: TGTGCCACGGCCGCGGGCACCGGGGAGCTGTTTTTT. The rearrangement links TRBV11-2 to TRBJ2-2; D possibly corresponds to TRBD2 (5 bases). Between the trimmed V and J ends, which lost 10 bases and 4 bases, there was a span of 10 bases. CDR3 size: 12 residues. Per the germline V gene, CDR1 is SGHAT and CDR2 is FQNNGV.

This chain uses TRBV4-1 with TRBJ2-7; 8 bases are shared with TRBD1. This CDR3 has 15 amino acids. Trimming at V came to 5 bases and at J to 0 bases, leaving 6 bases not matched to a gene. Germline CDR1 reads MGHRA; CDR2 reads YSYEKL. The CDR3 region has the DNA TGCGCCAGCAGCGTTCGACAGGGGTTCTCCTACGAGCAGTACTTC. Encoded protein: CASSVRQGFSYEQYF.

This clonotype was detected many times. The chain is built from TRBV5-1 and TRBJ1-1, with D perhaps matching TRBD1 (6 bases). Germline V gives CDR1 SGHRS, CDR2 YFSETQ. The CDR3 runs to 16 residues. The ends were cut back, 2 bases at V and 1 base at J, with 15 bases in the middle. CDR3 protein: CASSLSMGARNTEAFF. Here the CDR3 DNA reads TGCGCCAGCAGCTTATCTATGGGGGCAAGGAACACTGAAGCTTTCTTT.

This clonotype came up many times. The chain couples TRBV10-3 to TRBJ1-2; no clear D gene. Germline lookup yields CDR1 ENHRY and CDR2 SYGVKD. Trimming removed 0 bases from V and 1 base from J, with 9 bases in between. The CDR3 is 15 residues long. CDR3 loop: CAISESPVRNYGYTF. The DNA for the CDR3 is TGTGCCATCAGTGAGTCCCCAGTCCGTAACTATGGCTACACCTTC.

This clonotype was found a few times. The V gene is TRBV3-1, the J gene TRBJ1-3; TRBD1 matches at 7 bases. The CDR3 totals 16 residues. CDR1 is LGHDT, CDR2 YNNKEL, per germline (reference sequence). The J segment lost 4 bases and the V segment lost 3 bases, leaving 9 bases of the junction unmatched. The CDR3, as DNA: TGTGCCAGCAGCCAGAGGGACAGCTTGAGGGGAAACACCATATATTTT. Its translation is CASSQRDSLRGNTIYF. The full variable domain, completed using reference TRBV3-1 and TRBJ1-3, is DTAVSQTPKYLVTQMGNDKSIKCEQNLGHDTMYWYKQDSKKFLKIMFSYNNKELIINETVPNRFSPKSPDKAHLNLHINSLELGDSAVYFCASSQRDSLRGNTIYFGEGSWLTVV.

This clonotype was observed a handful of times. This chain joins TRBV19 and TRBJ2-7, with a weak D call TRBD2 (6 bases). The CDR3 covers 16 residues. Trimming took off 5 bases at V and 1 base at J, with 18 bases between the two ends. The germline gives CDR1 LNHDA, CDR2 SQIVND (reference sequence). The CDR3 coding sequence is TGTGCCAGTAGTCCCCGGGGGACCTCCGCATCCTACGAGCAGTACTTC. Translating it yields CASSPRGTSASYEQYF.

This clonotype was counted at least ten times. The rearrangement uses TRBV5-5 and TRBJ2-7, with 7 bases aligning to TRBD1. Trimming removed 0 bases from V and 3 bases from J; junction bases left unmatched: 3. This CDR3 has 14 residues. Germline V gene data show CDR1 as SGHKS and CDR2 as YYEKEE (reference sequence). The CDR3 coding sequence is TGTGCCAGCAGCTTGGTACAGGGGAACTACGAGCAGTACTTC. The encoded protein is CASSLVQGNYEQYF.

This clonotype was seen ten or more times. The CDR3 is CASSADTGELFF. The CDR3 region has the DNA TGTGCCAGCAGTGCAGATACCGGGGAGCTGTTTTTT. V usage is TRBV28 and J usage is TRBJ2-2, with no clear D. The CDR3 is 12 residues long. Trimming pared 5 bases from V and 5 bases from J, leaving 6 bases between. Germline CDR1 reads MDHEN; CDR2 reads SYDVKM.